Detailed here is one T cell receptor (beta chain). Antigen specificity is unknown. These data belong to a study of blood T cells in healthy people across ages. Germline-derived CDR1 and CDR2 are MGHDK and SYGVNS. Trimming removed 3 bases from V and 5 bases from J; junction bases left unmatched: 5. The CDR3 extends over 15 amino acids. Aged about 6 to 100, donors were systemically healthy Caucasians from Russia. The authors ran a second PCR of about 7 to 12 cycles using a sample-barcoded 5' primer and a J-beta primer mix. TCRdb re-called the 5' RACE reads through MiXCR, storing one row per CDR3 protein. The sample lists under 2 million distinct CDR3 sequences; about 32% were seen once. Study-level findings and limits: A greater number of naive CD4+ cells and higher diversity distinguished long-lived donors from aged donors. With age, beta diversity per million T cells declined roughly linearly, significantly by over 35.

The sequenced sample was blood. The TCR was taken from a woman in her thirties in good health. This chain links TRBV25-1 with TRBJ2-1, with 9 bases lining up with TRBD2. CDR3 DNA: TGTGCCAGCAGTGATAGCGGGAGTTTGGACAATGAGCAGTTCTTC. This gives the protein CASSDSGSLDNEQFF.